What follows are 8 T cell receptor beta chains derived from one specimen sequenced in a study of T cells in Graves' hyperthyroidism and ophthalmopathy. Amplified TCR beta CDR3 regions came from RNA transcripts. The HTBI primer set served for first-round RT-PCR of the TCR CDR3. TCRdb re-called the multiplex PCR reads with MiXCR, one entry per CDR3 protein. The sample yields 400,000 to 500,000 distinct CDR3 sequences, over 12% seen once. The sample consisted of blood. All receptors derive from a man younger than 30 with Graves' ophthalmopathy.

The chain couples TRBV20-1 to TRBJ2-7; TRBD2 agrees at 8 bases. V was pared by 5 bases and J by 2 bases, with 11 bases of the junction left unmatched. The CDR3 has 15 amino acids. Germline V gene lookup returns CDR1 DFQATT and CDR2 SNEGSKA (reference sequence). The CDR3, as DNA: TGCAGTGCTTACCCACCGGCGGGAGGAACCTACGAGCAGTACTTC. This gives the protein CSAYPPAGGTYEQYF.

This clonotype occurred many times. The J gene is TRBJ2-5, the V gene TRBV11-3, with D uncertain. This CDR3 region has 14 residues. Germline V lookup: CDR1 SGHNT, CDR2 YENEEA. The V gene lost 3 bases and the J gene lost 5 bases, with 13 bases spanning the gap. The CDR3 DNA reads as TGTGCCAGCAGCTTGGGCCCGGCCTGGGAGACCCAGTACTTC. Translating it yields CASSLGPAWETQYF. Using reference TRBV11-3 and TRBJ2-5 for the parts outside the CDR3, the full variable domain is EAGVVQSPRYKIIEKKQPVAFWCNPISGHNTLYWYLQNLGQGPELLIRYENEEAVDDSQLPKDRFSAERLKGVDSTLKIQPAELGDSAVYLCASSLGPAWETQYFGPGTRLLVL.

This clonotype was counted many times. This rearrangement joins TRBV2 to TRBJ2-2; 7 nucleotides align to TRBD2. Germline-derived CDR1 and CDR2 are SNHLY and FYNNEI. The CDR3 totals 15 residues. V trimming: 5 bases; J trimming: 7 bases; junction bases outside the gene matches: 10. The CDR3 DNA follows: TGTGCCAGCAGTCCCATGACTAGCAGGGTCGGGGAGCTGTTTTTT. It specifies CASSPMTSRVGELFF.

The DNA for the CDR3 is TGTGCCAGCGCTCGTAGGGACAGGGACCACGAGCAGTACTTC. Encoded protein: CASARRDRDHEQYF. The V gene is TRBV6-1, the J gene TRBJ2-7, with 9 bases aligning to TRBD1. The CDR3 length is 14 residues. Germline CDR1 reads MNHNS; CDR2 reads SASEGT. The J segment lost 5 bases and the V segment lost 8 bases, leaving 10 bases of the junction unmatched.

In its sample, this clonotype was seen many times. J is TRBJ1-6 and V is TRBV27; a possible D gene is TRBD1 (5 bases). V lost 7 bases, J lost 11 bases, and 15 bases lay in between. CDR3 length: 13 residues. Germline CDR1 MNHEY, CDR2 SMNVEV (reference sequence). Written as DNA, the CDR3 is TGTGCCAGCATGAATGCCAACAGGCCACCCCTCCACTTT. Protein sequence: CASMNANRPPLHF.

V and J are TRBV14 and TRBJ2-3; 7 nucleotides match TRBD1. The J segment lost 4 bases and the V segment lost 0 bases, leaving 10 bases of the junction unmatched. Germline CDR1 reads SGHDN; CDR2 reads FVKESK. The length of the CDR3 is 17 residues. The CDR3 sequence: CASSQDRQGLRSDTQYF. CDR3 in DNA: TGTGCCAGCAGCCAAGACCGACAGGGTCTACGCTCAGATACGCAGTATTTT.

This clonotype was seen at least ten times. The chain has TRBV11-2 and TRBJ1-2; D ambiguous. Germline values: CDR1 SGHAT, CDR2 FQNNGV. The CDR3 runs to 15 residues. Trimming pared 3 bases from V and 8 bases from J, leaving 19 bases between. The CDR3, as DNA: TGTGCCAGCAGCTTTAGCGCGGCCCAGGTAAAGGGCTACACCTTC. It specifies CASSFSAAQVKGYTF.

This clonotype has ten or more counts. J is TRBJ1-3 and V is TRBV11-2; 9 bases align to TRBD1. The CDR3 loop spans 16 amino acids. V lost 5 bases, J lost 1 base, and 6 bases stayed unmatched. Germline V gene lookup returns CDR1 SGHAT and CDR2 FQNNGV. CDR3 sequence (DNA): TGTGCCAGCAGCCCATCCGGGACAGGGTCTGGAAACACCATATATTTT. It specifies CASSPSGTGSGNTIYF. Using reference TRBV11-2 and TRBJ1-3 for the parts outside the CDR3, the full variable domain is EAGVAQSPRYKIIEKRQSVAFWCNPISGHATLYWYQQILGQGPKLLIQFQNNGVVDDSQLPKDRFSAERLKGVDSTLKIQPAKLEDSAVYLCASSPSGTGSGNTIYFGEGSWLTVV.